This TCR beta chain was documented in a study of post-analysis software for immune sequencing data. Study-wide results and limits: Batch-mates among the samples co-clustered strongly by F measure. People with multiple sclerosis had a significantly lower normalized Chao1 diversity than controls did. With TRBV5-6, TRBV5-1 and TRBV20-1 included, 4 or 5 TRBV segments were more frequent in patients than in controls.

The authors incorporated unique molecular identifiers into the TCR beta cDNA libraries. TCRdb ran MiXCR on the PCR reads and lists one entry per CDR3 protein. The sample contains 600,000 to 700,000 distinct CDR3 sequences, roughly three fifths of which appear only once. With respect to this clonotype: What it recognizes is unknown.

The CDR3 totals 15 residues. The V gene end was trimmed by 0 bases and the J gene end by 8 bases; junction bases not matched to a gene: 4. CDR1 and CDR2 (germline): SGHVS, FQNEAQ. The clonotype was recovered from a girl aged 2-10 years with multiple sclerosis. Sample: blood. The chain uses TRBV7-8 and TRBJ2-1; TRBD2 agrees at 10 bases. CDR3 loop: CASSLASGRSHEQFF. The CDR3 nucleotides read TGTGCCAGCAGCTTAGCTAGCGGGAGGTCCCATGAGCAGTTCTTC.